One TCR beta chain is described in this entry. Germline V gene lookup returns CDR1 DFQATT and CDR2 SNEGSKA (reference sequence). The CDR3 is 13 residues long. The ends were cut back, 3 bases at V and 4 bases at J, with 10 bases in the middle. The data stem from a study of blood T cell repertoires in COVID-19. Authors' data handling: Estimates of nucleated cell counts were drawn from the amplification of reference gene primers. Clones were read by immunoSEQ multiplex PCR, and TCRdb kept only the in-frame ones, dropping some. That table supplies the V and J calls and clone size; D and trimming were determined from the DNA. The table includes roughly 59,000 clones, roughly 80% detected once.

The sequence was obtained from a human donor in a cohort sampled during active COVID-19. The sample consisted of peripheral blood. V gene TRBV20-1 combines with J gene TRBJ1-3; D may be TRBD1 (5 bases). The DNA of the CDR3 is TGCAGTGCTAGTATTCAGGGAGGAAACACCATATATTTT. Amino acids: CSASIQGGNTIYF.